This T cell receptor (beta chain) came from a study of blood T cell repertoires in COVID-19 (dated by TCRdb to the early 2020s). As for the study more broadly: Samples covering the acute and convalescent phases of COVID-19 were provided by collaborators in the United States, Italy and Spain. The material from the prospective study consisted of cDNA or gDNA derived from T cells, B-cell-depleted T cells, or PBMCs. The dataset comprised deeply sampled blood TCRbeta repertoires from subjects exposed to, actively infected with, or recovered from COVID-19. The repertoires were made available in a free public database intended to serve as a resource for research on the immune response to SARS-CoV-2. Samples were obtained from the ongoing ImmuneRACE study (first 160 participants) and from some 1,300 subjects provided by 6 global collaborators. The sample metadata nearly always contained a de-identified subject ID, COVID-19 status, age in years and sex. HLA class I and class II types, where available, came from metadata supplied by the sample provider rather than from assay-based typing. Here is what the overall study found, with its caveats: The amount of clinical and demographic metadata varied by source and participant and was provided uncurated.

For this clone: Its recognized antigen is unknown. Base qualities are missing; no much larger clone stands one base away.

TCRbeta CDR3 regions were amplified from genomic DNA by means of the immunoSEQ Assay, a bias-controlled multiplex PCR. For the original study's pipeline: Within the assay, amplification of reference gene primers was used to estimate how many nucleated cells each sample contained. To quantify the absolute abundance of each unique TCRbeta CDR3 rearrangement, sequence reads were collapsed and filtered. Productive Simpson clonality was computed per sample as the square root of Simpson's diversity index over productive rearrangements. TCRdb took this table from immuneACCESS and kept in-frame rearrangements with V and J called. Such tables lack part of the clones; where checked against another copy, unresolved V genes explain under half of the gap, and the rest is unexplained. V, J and clone size are those of that table, while D and trimming were read from the DNA. This sample is represented by around 170,000 clones; 83% of them were singletons. The ten largest make up 7.6% of the sample.

The CDR3 starts with the cysteine, ends with the phenylalanine, and has 13 residues. The kept DNA is CDR3 alone, 39 bases in frame from the first base. From the germline V gene, CDR1 is SGHTA and CDR2 is FQGNSA. V is trimmed back by 5 bases and J by 2 bases, and the junction contains 2 bases that no gene match accounts for. One collaborating source in Seattle enrolled patients during active infection and followed them longitudinally through the course of disease. Whole blood was collected in K2EDTA tubes by collaborating institutions according to the institutions' own protocols. For TCRbeta analysis, collaborator samples were shipped as frozen whole blood, as isolated PBMCs, or as DNA extracted from either sample type.

The sequence came from a woman aged 70-85 years with COVID-19, enrolled during active disease. The sample comprised peripheral blood. The sequence links TRBV7-2 to TRBJ2-7; a stretch of 8 junction bases matches TRBD1. The CDR3 loop reads CASSQQGAYEQYF. The bases read TGTGCCAGCAGCCAACAGGGGGCCTACGAGCAGTACTTC.